A single sample gave rise to the 18 T cell receptor beta chains below, sequenced in a study of blood T cell repertoires in COVID-19. The table came from immunoSEQ multiplex PCR; TCRdb's copy has only in-frame clones and leaves some out. The repertoire has 200,000 to 250,000 clones, about 83% of them found once; the top ten carry 1.9%. Sequencing was performed on peripheral blood. These receptors came from a man aged 25-45 years who had recovered from COVID-19.

The CDR3 nucleotides are TGTGCCAGCAGCTTAGGCGGAGTTGGGGCCCAAGAGACCCAGTACTTC. This sequence encodes CASSLGGVGAQETQYF. V usage is TRBV7-2 and J usage is TRBJ2-5; a weak D match, TRBD1 (5 bases). This CDR3 is 16 amino acids long. Germline values: CDR1 SGHTA, CDR2 FQGNSA. Trimming took off 1 base at V and 1 base at J, with 13 bases between the two ends.

A note on this clone: One end of the junction fails to match germline, which may point to a read error. This rearrangement joins TRBV4-1 to TRBJ1-1; D unresolved. This CDR3 is 15 amino acids long. In germline, CDR1 is MGHRA, CDR2 YSYEKL. The DNA for the CDR3 is TGCGCCAGCAGTCAAGTGAGGTCACGAGGGACTGAAGCTTTCTTT. It codes for CASSQVRSRGTEAFF.

In this sample, this clone turned up once. V usage is TRBV7-8 and J usage is TRBJ1-5; D uncertain. Per the germline V gene, CDR1 is SGHVS and CDR2 is FQNEAQ. V gave up 3 bases and J gave up 4 bases, with 10 bases separating them. The CDR3 is 14 amino acids. The DNA of the CDR3 is TGTGCCAGCAGCTTTGGTGCGGGGAATCAGCCCCAGCATTTT. Its translation: CASSFGAGNQPQHF. The full variable domain, its missing parts supplied by reference TRBV7-8 and TRBJ1-5, is GAGVSQSPRYKVAKRGQDVALRCDPISGHVSLFWYQQALGQGPEFLTYFQNEAQLDKSGLPSDRFFAERPEGSVSTLKIQRTQQEDSAVYLCASSFGAGNQPQHFGDGTRLSIL.

The chain employs TRBV6-5 and TRBJ2-2; TRBD2 might be the D (5 bases). The germline V and J ends were trimmed by 6 bases and 3 bases, with 8 bases remaining between them. Germline V lookup: CDR1 MNHEY, CDR2 SVGAGI. This CDR3 comprises 13 residues. The CDR3 DNA reads as TGTGCCAGCAGCCCGGAGGACACCGGGGAGCTGTTTTTT. As protein: CASSPEDTGELFF.

The rearrangement uses TRBV7-8 and TRBJ2-2; 7 nucleotides align to TRBD1. Germline CDR1 SGHVS, CDR2 FQNEAQ. The V gene end was trimmed by 3 bases and the J gene end by 2 bases; junction bases not matched to a gene: 9. There are 17 residues in the CDR3. CDR3 sequence: CASSLGPGQINTGELFF. DNA of the CDR3: TGTGCCAGCAGCTTGGGCCCGGGACAGATAAACACCGGGGAGCTGTTTTTT.

This chain uses TRBV11-2 with TRBJ1-2, with D perhaps matching TRBD1 (5 bases). Deletions cut 7 bases from V and 8 bases from J, with 20 bases between. Looked up from germline, CDR1 is SGHAT and CDR2 is FQNNGV. The length of the CDR3 is 14 residues. The CDR3 here is CASTRALSSEGYTF. The DNA of the CDR3 is TGTGCCAGCACCAGGGCCCTATCCAGCGAAGGCTACACCTTC. The full variable domain, its missing parts supplied by reference TRBV11-2 and TRBJ1-2, is EAGVAQSPRYKIIEKRQSVAFWCNPISGHATLYWYQQILGQGPKLLIQFQNNGVVDDSQLPKDRFSAERLKGVDSTLKIQPAKLEDSAVYLCASTRALSSEGYTFGSGTRLTVV.

V usage is TRBV18 and J usage is TRBJ1-3, with D perhaps TRBD1 (5 bases). The CDR3 has 17 residues. The V and J ends lost 3 bases and 0 bases respectively, with 15 bases between them. CDR1 KGHSH and CDR2 LQKENI come from the germline V gene. The CDR3 region has the DNA TGTGCCAGCTCACCCCCCCGGGGGAGGATCTCTGGAAACACCATATATTTT. This gives the protein CASSPPRGRISGNTIYF.

This clone was observed a few times. The chain is built from TRBV7-9 and TRBJ1-2; D unresolved. The CDR3 is made up of 13 amino acids. Trimming took 3 bases from V and 1 from J, leaving 6 bases between them. CDR1 is SEHNR, CDR2 FQNEAQ, per germline (reference sequence). The CDR3 region is CASSLSSNYGYTF. The CDR3 nucleotides are TGTGCCAGCAGCTTGTCCAGTAACTATGGCTACACCTTC. Full variable domain (remainder filled in from reference TRBV7-9 and TRBJ1-2): DTGVSQNPRHKITKRGQNVTFRCDPISEHNRLYWYRQTLGQGPEFLTYFQNEAQLEKSRLLSDRFSAERPKGSFSTLEIQRTEQGDSAMYLCASSLSSNYGYTFGSGTRLTVV.

This sequence joins TRBV10-3 and TRBJ2-5; the D gene is possibly TRBD1 (8 bases). Trimming cost V 10 bases and J 5 bases, with 20 bases left between them. The CDR3 runs to 14 residues. Germline-derived CDR1 and CDR2 are ENHRY and SYGVKD. The CDR3 DNA sequence: TGTGCCACACACCGAGGACAGGGAGGGGAGACCCAGTACTTC. Protein: CATHRGQGGETQYF.

This clone was recorded only once. The chain employs TRBV4-1 and TRBJ1-6; 11 bases are a match to TRBD1. Germline loops: CDR1 MGHRA, CDR2 YSYEKL. V was clipped by 0 bases and J by 13 bases; unmatched bases: 8. This CDR3 has 16 residues. The CDR3 spells CASSQDLRDRGDPLHF. Here the CDR3 DNA reads TGCGCCAGCAGCCAAGATTTACGGGACAGGGGGGATCCCCTCCACTTT.

This clone has just a few counts. The genes are TRBV2 and TRBJ2-3, with 10 positions matching TRBD2. CDR1 is SNHLY and CDR2 is FYNNEI in the germline V gene. This CDR3 spans 20 amino acids. V lost 1 base, J lost 0 bases, and 13 bases stayed unmatched. CDR3 nucleotide sequence: TGTGCCAGCAGTGAAGAGGCGGGAGCGGGGGGGCCAGCTAGCACAGATACGCAGTATTTT. It translates to CASSEEAGAGGPASTDTQYF. The full variable domain, with the rest looked up from reference TRBV2 and TRBJ2-3, is EPEVTQTPSHQVTQMGQEVILRCVPISNHLYFYWYRQILGQKVEFLVSFYNNEISEKSEIFDDQFSVERPDGSNFTLKIRSTKLEDSAMYFCASSEEAGAGGPASTDTQYFGPGTRLTVL.

The chain is built from TRBV7-6 and TRBJ2-1; D is perhaps TRBD1 (6 bases). Trimming took off 2 bases at V and 0 bases at J, with 8 bases between the two ends. The CDR3 is made up of 15 amino acids. Germline loops: CDR1 SGHVS, CDR2 FNYEAQ. CDR3 nucleotides: TGTGCCAGCAGCTTAAAACAGGGCTCCTACAATGAGCAGTTCTTC. Its translation: CASSLKQGSYNEQFF.

The chain couples TRBV28 to TRBJ1-2; possibly TRBD1 for D (5 bases). Germline CDR1 reads MDHEN; CDR2 reads SYDVKM. The CDR3 extends over 12 amino acids. V dropped 7 bases and J dropped 7 bases, with 13 bases sitting between them. The CDR3 nucleotides are TGTGCCAGCACATTCGGGGGAGCTGGCTACACCTTC. As protein: CASTFGGAGYTF.

The V call is TRBV15, the J call TRBJ2-6; tentative D call: TRBD1 (5 bases). This CDR3 contains 19 residues. Germline V gene sequence: CDR1 LNHNV, CDR2 YYDKDF (reference sequence). Trimming cost V 0 bases and J 0 bases, with 15 bases left between them. The CDR3 spells CATSRESGRDFSGANVLTF. For the CDR3, the DNA is TGTGCCACCAGCAGAGAGTCCGGCAGGGATTTCTCTGGGGCCAACGTCCTGACTTTC.

The count of this clone is one. The CDR3 protein is CASRPGVTLTDTQYF. CDR3 in DNA: TGTGCCAGCAGACCCGGGGTGACCCTCACAGATACGCAGTATTTT. This chain uses TRBV28 with TRBJ2-3; maybe TRBD2 (5 bases). CDR3 length equals 15 residues. V lost 6 bases, J lost 2 bases, and 15 bases lay in between. Looked up from germline, CDR1 is MDHEN and CDR2 is SYDVKM. Filled out from reference TRBV28 and TRBJ2-3, the complete variable domain reads DVKVTQSSRYLVKRTGEKVFLECVQDMDHENMFWYRQDPGLGLRLIYFSYDVKMKEKGDIPEGYSVSREKKERFSLILESASTNQTSMYLCASRPGVTLTDTQYFGPGTRLTVL.

The genes are TRBV19 and TRBJ1-5; 9 bases line up with TRBD1. This CDR3 comprises 16 residues. Germline-derived CDR1 and CDR2 are LNHDA and SQIVND (reference sequence). The V segment lost 4 bases and the J segment 1 base; nucleotides outside the gene matches: 5. The CDR3 DNA follows: TGTGCCAGTAGTACGGGGACAGGGTGGAGCAATCAGCCCCAGCATTTT. Translation: CASSTGTGWSNQPQHF.

The chain is built from TRBV18 and TRBJ1-3; TRBD1 matches 7 bases. The CDR3 extends over 14 amino acids. V was clipped by 8 bases and J by 4 bases; unmatched bases: 8. Per the germline V gene, CDR1 is KGHSH and CDR2 is LQKENI. CDR3 DNA: TGTGCCAGCACGCGACAGGGCTCAGGAAACACCATATATTTT. Its translation is CASTRQGSGNTIYF.

V and J are TRBV6-7 and TRBJ1-5, with 7 positions matching TRBD1. TRBV6-7 is an ORF, and what it does is uncertain. This CDR3 has 16 amino acids. Trimming removed 5 bases from V and 11 bases from J; junction bases left unmatched: 18. DNA for the CDR3: TGTGCCAGCAGTGCTCCGACAGGGATCGGGGAGTTGGCCCAGCATTTT. Encoded protein: CASSAPTGIGELAQHF.